These 27 T cell receptor beta chains originate from one sample sequenced in a study of blood T cells in healthy people across ages. Combining a sample-barcoded 5' primer with a J-beta primer mix, a second PCR ran for about 6 to 11 cycles. TCRdb re-derived calls from the 5' RACE reads in MiXCR, one entry per CDR3 protein. This table has about 730,000 distinct CDR3 sequences, about 42% appearing once. The material sequenced was blood. The receptors here all came from a woman in her sixties in good health.

Only a few counts were recorded for this clonotype. CDR3 DNA sequence: TGTGCCAGCAGCTTACGTCTTAGAGGCGGGGAGACCCAGTACTTC. Translation gives CASSLRLRGGETQYF. The rearrangement links TRBV11-1 to TRBJ2-5; D possibly corresponds to TRBD2 (5 bases). The CDR3 is 15 residues long. Per the germline V gene, CDR1 is SGHAT and CDR2 is FQDESV (reference sequence). The V end was cut by 2 bases, the J end by 5 bases, with 15 bases between.

The chain recombines TRBV5-1 with TRBJ2-7, with D possibly TRBD1 on 7 matching bases. Germline loops: CDR1 SGHRS, CDR2 YFSETQ. V was trimmed by 4 bases and J by 5 bases, leaving 19 bases between them. The CDR3 has 15 amino acids. CDR3 region: CASSNGGTVSHEQYF. The CDR3 nucleotides are TGCGCCAGCAGCAATGGGGGGACAGTTAGCCACGAGCAGTACTTC.

This clonotype appeared a few times. The rearrangement links TRBV6-2 or TRBV6-3 to TRBJ2-3; D possibly corresponds to TRBD1 (6 bases). Trimming cost V 6 bases and J 4 bases, with 14 bases left between them. The germline V gene encodes CDR1 MNHEY and CDR2 SVGEGT. CDR3 size: 14 residues. CDR3 DNA sequence: TGTGCCAGCAGCCGCCCACAGGGCCCAGATACGCAGTATTTT. Amino acid sequence: CASSRPQGPDTQYF.

The genes are TRBV30 and TRBJ2-5, with TRBD1 matching over 9 bases. The assigned J gene may be wrong: the sequence end matches TRBJ2-7 better. In germline, CDR1 is GTSNPN, CDR2 SVGIG (reference sequence). The CDR3 covers 14 residues. Written as DNA, the CDR3 is TGTGCCTGGAGACCGGGACAGGGCGTCTACGAGCAGTACTTC. Its translation: CAWRPGQGVYEQYF.

The chain has TRBV29-1 and TRBJ2-3; D is ambiguous. CDR1 SQVTM and CDR2 ANQGSEA come from the germline V gene. The V end was cut by 4 bases, the J end by 2 bases, with 13 bases between. The CDR3 is 14 residues long. The CDR3, as DNA: TGCAGCGTTGCGGCCCGGCCGTCCACAGATACGCAGTATTTT. Its translation: CSVAARPSTDTQYF.

In regard to this clonotype: Sequence at one end of the junction differs from germline and may be a read error. The chain is built from TRBV20-1 and TRBJ1-4; D not certain. CDR1 is DFQATT, CDR2 SNEGSKA, per germline (reference sequence). This CDR3 is built from 14 residues. Here the CDR3 DNA reads TGCAGCGCTAGAGCCTTATCAACTAATGAAAAACTGTTTTTT. Its protein product is CSARALSTNEKLFF.

There are many counts of this clonotype. The V call is TRBV20-1, the J call TRBJ2-3; the D gene is possibly TRBD2 (5 bases). Germline V gene data show CDR1 as DFQATT and CDR2 as SNEGSKA (reference sequence). Between the trimmed V and J ends, which lost 4 bases and 4 bases, there was a span of 12 bases. This CDR3 is built from 13 residues. CDR3 DNA sequence: TGCAGTGCTATTTCGCTAGCCGCAGATACGCAGTATTTT. This codes for CSAISLAADTQYF.

In this sample, this clonotype turned up many times. The V call is TRBV5-5, the J call TRBJ2-5; D may be TRBD2 (5 bases). The CDR3 loop spans 13 amino acids. V lost 1 base and J lost 5, with 9 bases in between. Germline V gene sequence: CDR1 SGHKS, CDR2 YYEKEE (reference sequence). This CDR3 reads CASSLSLEETQYF. In DNA form, the CDR3 reads TGTGCCAGCAGCTTGTCACTAGAGGAGACCCAGTACTTC.

This clonotype was seen only a few times. A much larger clone sits a single nucleotide away, making a read error possible. This rearrangement joins TRBV7-9 to TRBJ2-7, with D uncertain. The CDR3 totals 13 residues. Per germline, CDR1 SEHNR and CDR2 FQNEAQ (reference sequence). Between the trimmed V and J ends, which lost 3 bases and 7 bases, there was a span of 13 bases. The CDR3 bases are TGTGCCAGCAGCTTTAGCTCCTACAATGAGCAGTACTTC. As protein: CASSFSSYNEQYF. The full variable domain, its missing parts supplied by reference TRBV7-9 and TRBJ2-7, is DTGVSQNPRHKITKRGQNVTFRCDPISEHNRLYWYRQTLGQGPEFLTYFQNEAQLEKSRLLSDRFSAERPKGSFSTLEIQRTEQGDSAMYLCASSFSSYNEQYFGPGTRLTVT.

This chain uses TRBV29-1 with TRBJ2-2; TRBD2 matches at 14 bases. The CDR3 runs 16 residues. Germline V gene lookup returns CDR1 SQVTM and CDR2 ANQGSEA. Unmatched junction bases numbered 8, after V lost 6 bases and J lost 5 bases. The CDR3 reads CSVLTSGGAKTGELFF. The CDR3 DNA is TGCAGCGTCTTGACTAGCGGGGGGGCCAAAACCGGGGAGCTGTTTTTT.

In its sample, this clonotype was seen many times. The chain carries TRBV11-2 and TRBJ2-7, with unresolved D. Germline V gene lookup returns CDR1 SGHAT and CDR2 FQNNGV. The CDR3 extends over 14 amino acids. Deletions cut 2 bases from V and 6 bases from J, with 14 bases between. Here the CDR3 DNA reads TGTGCCAGCAGCTTAATCATGGCAGGACCCGAGCAGTACTTC. Amino acid sequence: CASSLIMAGPEQYF.

Only a few counts were recorded for this clonotype. The J gene is TRBJ2-3, the V gene TRBV7-9; 11 bases are shared with TRBD2. V dropped 5 bases and J dropped 4; count of bases not matched to a gene: 8. CDR1 SEHNR and CDR2 FQNEAQ come from the germline V gene (reference sequence). The CDR3 is 16 residues long. The CDR3 bases are TGTGCCAGCAGCGCACTAGCGGGAGATTACTCAGATACGCAGTATTTT. Its protein is CASSALAGDYSDTQYF.

The V and J genes are TRBV25-1 and TRBJ2-2, with no clear D. Germline-derived CDR1 and CDR2 are MGHDK and SYGVNS. V gave up 6 bases and J gave up 6 bases, with 11 bases separating them. CDR3 length: 13 residues. The CDR3 DNA is TGTGCCAGCAGCGCGGCATTTGCCGGGGAGCTGTTTTTT. It translates to CASSAAFAGELFF. Full variable domain (missing parts from reference TRBV25-1 and TRBJ2-2): EADIYQTPRYLVIGTGKKITLECSQTMGHDKMYWYQQDPGMELHLIHYSYGVNSTEKGDLSSESTVSRIRTEHFPLTLESARPSHTSQYLCASSAAFAGELFFGEGSRLTVL.

Notes on this clonotype: With a much larger clone just one base away, this may be a read error. This chain joins TRBV7-9 and TRBJ2-5, with 8 nucleotides matching TRBD2. This CDR3 is built from 14 residues. Germline V gives CDR1 SEHNR, CDR2 FQNEAQ (reference sequence). J gave up 5 bases and V 0 bases, and 2 bases lay outside the gene matches. As DNA, the CDR3 is TGTGCCAGCAGCTTAGCTAGCGGGGTCGAGACCCAGTACTTC. Its protein is CASSLASGVETQYF.

V and J are TRBV20-1 and TRBJ2-1, with 13 bases fitting TRBD2. This CDR3 spans 18 amino acids. Germline V lookup: CDR1 DFQATT, CDR2 SNEGSKA (reference sequence). V shed 5 bases, J shed 1 base, and the junction held 11 bases outside the gene matches. The CDR3 loop reads CSAPGLAGAARSYNEQFF. The CDR3 DNA follows: TGCAGTGCTCCAGGACTAGCGGGGGCCGCTCGATCCTACAATGAGCAGTTCTTC.

The rearrangement uses TRBV3-1 and TRBJ2-7; 10 bases match TRBD1. CDR3 length equals 15 residues. Germline trimming cut 3 bases from V and 5 bases from J; bases unmatched to any gene: 7. The germline CDR1 and CDR2 sequences are LGHDT and YNNKEL (reference sequence). The CDR3 nucleotides read TGTGCCAGCAGCCACCCGGGACAGGGGTTCAACGAGCAGTACTTC. Protein product: CASSHPGQGFNEQYF.

V usage is TRBV9 and J usage is TRBJ1-2, with D perhaps TRBD1 (5 bases). The CDR3 loop spans 15 amino acids. V was clipped by 0 bases and J by 7 bases, with 16 bases between them. The germline V gene has CDR1 SGDLS and CDR2 YYNGEE. CDR3 in DNA: TGTGCCAGCAGCGTAGCGGGAAGGGTCGGGGCTGGCTACACCTTC. Its protein product is CASSVAGRVGAGYTF.

V is TRBV9 and J is TRBJ2-1; weak D call: TRBD2 (6 bases). V was pared by 3 bases and J by 7 bases, with 20 bases between. Per the germline V gene, CDR1 is SGDLS and CDR2 is YYNGEE. This CDR3 spans 16 amino acids. CDR3 protein: CASSASPFGSENEQFF. CDR3 DNA sequence: TGTGCCAGCAGCGCCTCCCCCTTCGGGAGTGAAAATGAGCAGTTCTTC.

V usage is TRBV5-1 and J usage is TRBJ2-3, with 7 nucleotides matching TRBD1. The CDR3 runs to 14 residues. Germline V gives CDR1 SGHRS, CDR2 YFSETQ. The V gene end was trimmed by 4 bases and the J gene end by 2 bases; junction bases not matched to a gene: 4. CDR3 DNA sequence: TGCGCCAGCAGCCAGGACAGGACCACAGATACGCAGTATTTT. It codes for CASSQDRTTDTQYF.

The chain joins TRBV12-3 or TRBV12-4 to TRBJ2-7, with TRBD1 matching 9 bases. The CDR3 consists of 16 residues. V shed 6 bases, J shed 2 bases, and the junction held 11 bases outside the gene matches. The CDR3 loop reads CASSSLGQGIPYEQYF. CDR3 nucleotides: TGTGCCAGCAGCAGTTTGGGACAGGGTATTCCCTACGAGCAGTACTTC.

A note on this clonotype: A much larger clonotype is one base distant, so this may be a read error. This chain joins TRBV20-1 and TRBJ2-7, with D possibly matching TRBD2 (5 bases). V was cut by 3 bases and J by 6 bases, with 15 bases left in between. CDR3 length: 13 residues. CDR1 is DFQATT and CDR2 is SNEGSKA in the germline V gene (reference sequence). The CDR3 spells CSASEGPLSEQYF. In DNA, the CDR3 is TGCAGTGCTAGTGAGGGCCCTCTGAGCGAGCAGTACTTC.

This clonotype appeared many times. This chain joins TRBV7-2 and TRBJ2-4; D gene unclear. V lost 4 bases and J 0 bases, leaving 10 bases between the germline ends. The CDR3 is 15 residues long. The germline V gene encodes CDR1 SGHTA and CDR2 FQGNSA. The CDR3 DNA reads as TGTGCCAGCAGCTCCACTCGACTAGCCAAAAACATTCAGTACTTC. This gives the protein CASSSTRLAKNIQYF.

The chain links TRBV29-1 to TRBJ2-7; TRBD1 agrees at 9 bases. The DNA matches TRBJ2-5 better at its end, which makes the J call doubtful. Germline CDR1 reads SQVTM; CDR2 reads ANQGSEA. The length of the CDR3 is 13 residues. CDR3 bases: TGCAGCGGTTCGGGACAGGGTTTAGAGACCCAGTACTTC. Translated: CSGSGQGLETQYF.

The J gene is TRBJ2-7, the V gene TRBV27, with a weak D call TRBD2 (7 bases). V lost 2 bases and J 3 bases, leaving 20 bases between the germline ends. CDR1 and CDR2 from the germline V gene are MNHEY and SMNVEV (reference sequence). This CDR3 region has 17 residues. The CDR3 spells CASSLGRGTSVFYEQYF. CDR3 nucleotide sequence: TGTGCCAGCAGTTTAGGGCGGGGGACATCTGTATTCTACGAGCAGTACTTC.

This clonotype was picked up one time. This sequence joins TRBV10-1 and TRBJ2-1; 7 positions agree with TRBD1. The CDR3 loop spans 16 amino acids. V shed 1 base and J 1 base; nucleotides not matched to a gene: 4. Germline V gene sequence: CDR1 WNHNN, CDR2 SYGVQD (reference sequence). DNA of the CDR3: TGCGCCAGCAGTGAGTGGGGACAGAATTCCTACAATGAGCAGTTCTTC. It yields the protein CASSEWGQNSYNEQFF.

This chain joins TRBV7-2 and TRBJ2-7; TRBD2 agrees at 10 bases. Germline lookup yields CDR1 SGHTA and CDR2 FQGNSA. Unmatched junction bases numbered 14, after V lost 1 base and J lost 5 bases. This CDR3 contains 18 residues. Here the CDR3 reads CASSLGTSGIRGLNEQYF. The CDR3 nucleotides read TGTGCCAGCAGCTTAGGGACTAGCGGAATACGTGGGCTCAACGAGCAGTACTTC.

This clonotype came up a few times. The V gene is TRBV5-4, the J gene TRBJ1-1, with D hard to call. This CDR3 spans 11 amino acids. Germline CDR1 is SGHNT and CDR2 is YYREEE (reference sequence). V lost 2 bases and J 3 bases, leaving 2 bases between the germline ends. The CDR3 is CASSFHTEAFF. CDR3 bases: TGTGCCAGCAGCTTTCACACTGAAGCTTTCTTT.